One T cell receptor (beta chain) is described in this entry. Its antigen is undetermined. The entry originates in a study of T cell repertoires in cytomegalovirus infection. J was trimmed by 3 bases and V by 6 bases; bases with no gene match: 8. Germline loops: CDR1 SGHNT, CDR2 YENEEA. The CDR3 spans 16 residues. TCRdb ran MiXCR on the reads and lists one entry per CDR3 protein. Counted here are under 500,000 distinct CDR3 sequences, about 42% occurring once; the ten biggest clones make up 35% to 50%. This chain connects TRBV11-3 to TRBJ2-1; 10 bases are shared with TRBD2. The source is a human donor in good health (CMV status not recorded). Some clones in this sample may be carry-over from other donors' samples. Source: cultured PBMCs, taken from culture after CMV antigen stimulation. CDR3 sequence: CASSRGASGGYNEQFF. The DNA of the CDR3 is TGTGCCAGCAGTCGGGGCGCTAGCGGGGGCTACAATGAGCAGTTCTTC.